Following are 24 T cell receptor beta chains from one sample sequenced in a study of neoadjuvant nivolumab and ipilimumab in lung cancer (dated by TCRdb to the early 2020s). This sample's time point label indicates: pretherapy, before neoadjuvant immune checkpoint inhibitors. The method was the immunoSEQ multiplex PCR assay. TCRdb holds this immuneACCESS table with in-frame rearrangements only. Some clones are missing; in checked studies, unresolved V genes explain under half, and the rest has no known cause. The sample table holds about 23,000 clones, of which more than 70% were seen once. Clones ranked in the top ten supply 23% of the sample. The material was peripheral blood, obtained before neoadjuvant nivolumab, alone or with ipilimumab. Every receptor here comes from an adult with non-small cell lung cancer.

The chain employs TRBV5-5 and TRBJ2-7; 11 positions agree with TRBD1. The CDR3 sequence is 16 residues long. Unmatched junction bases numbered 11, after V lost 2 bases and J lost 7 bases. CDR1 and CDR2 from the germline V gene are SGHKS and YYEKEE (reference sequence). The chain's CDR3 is CASSLSSGQGVEEQYF. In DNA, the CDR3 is TGTGCCAGCAGCTTATCGTCGGGACAGGGGGTTGAAGAGCAGTACTTC.

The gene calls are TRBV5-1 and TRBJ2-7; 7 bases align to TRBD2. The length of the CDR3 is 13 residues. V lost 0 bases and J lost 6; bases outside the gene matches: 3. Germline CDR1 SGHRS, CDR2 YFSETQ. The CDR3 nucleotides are TGCGCCAGCAGCTTGGACTGGGGGGGCGAGCAGTACTTC. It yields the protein CASSLDWGGEQYF.

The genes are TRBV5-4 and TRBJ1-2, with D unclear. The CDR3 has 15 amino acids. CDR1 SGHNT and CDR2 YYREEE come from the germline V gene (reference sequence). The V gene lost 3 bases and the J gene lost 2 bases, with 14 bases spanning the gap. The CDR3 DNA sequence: TGTGCCAGCAGCTCCGGTATAGGAGGGAACTATGGCTACACCTTC. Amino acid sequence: CASSSGIGGNYGYTF.

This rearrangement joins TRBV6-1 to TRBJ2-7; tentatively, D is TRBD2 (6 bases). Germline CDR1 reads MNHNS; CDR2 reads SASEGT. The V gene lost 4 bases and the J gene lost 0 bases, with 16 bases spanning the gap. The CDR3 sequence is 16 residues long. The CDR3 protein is CASSVYLARDSYEQYF. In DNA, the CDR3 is TGTGCCAGCAGTGTTTACCTAGCGCGGGACTCCTACGAGCAGTACTTC.

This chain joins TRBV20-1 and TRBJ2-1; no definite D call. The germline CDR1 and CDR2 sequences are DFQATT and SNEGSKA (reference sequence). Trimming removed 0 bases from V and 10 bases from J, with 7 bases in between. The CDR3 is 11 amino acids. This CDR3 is CSARDPREQFF. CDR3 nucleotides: TGCAGTGCTAGAGATCCCCGGGAGCAGTTCTTC.

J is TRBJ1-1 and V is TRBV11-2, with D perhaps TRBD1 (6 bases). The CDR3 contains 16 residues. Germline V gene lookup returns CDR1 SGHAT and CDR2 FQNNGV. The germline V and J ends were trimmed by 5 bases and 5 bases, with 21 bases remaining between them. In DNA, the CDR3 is TGTGCCAGCAGCCGAGGGCCGGGGGCTCTAGGGACTGAAGCTTTCTTT. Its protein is CASSRGPGALGTEAFF.

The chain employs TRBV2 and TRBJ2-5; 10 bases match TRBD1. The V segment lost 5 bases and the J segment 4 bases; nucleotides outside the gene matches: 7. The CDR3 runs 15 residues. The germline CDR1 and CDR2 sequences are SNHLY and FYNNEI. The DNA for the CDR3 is TGTGCCAGCAGTCGACAGGGGGCGCTAGGAGAGACCCAGTACTTC. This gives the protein CASSRQGALGETQYF.

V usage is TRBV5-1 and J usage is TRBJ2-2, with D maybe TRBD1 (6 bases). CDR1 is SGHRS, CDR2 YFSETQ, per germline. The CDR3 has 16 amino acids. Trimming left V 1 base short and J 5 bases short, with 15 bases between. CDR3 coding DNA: TGCGCCAGCAGCTTGCGAGGTGGGGGCAGGACCGGGGAGCTGTTTTTT. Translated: CASSLRGGGRTGELFF.

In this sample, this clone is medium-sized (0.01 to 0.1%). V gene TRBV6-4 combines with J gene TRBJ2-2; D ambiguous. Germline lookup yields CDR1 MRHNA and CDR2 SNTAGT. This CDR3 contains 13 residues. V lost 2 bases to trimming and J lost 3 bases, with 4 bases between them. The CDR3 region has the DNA TGTGCCAGCAGTGACAGGGACACCGGGGAGCTGTTTTTT. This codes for CASSDRDTGELFF.

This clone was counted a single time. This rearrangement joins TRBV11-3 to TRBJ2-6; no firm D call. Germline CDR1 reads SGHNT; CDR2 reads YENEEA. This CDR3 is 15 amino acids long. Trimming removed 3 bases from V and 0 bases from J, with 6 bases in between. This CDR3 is CASSLASSGANVLTF. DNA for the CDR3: TGTGCCAGCAGCTTGGCCAGCTCTGGGGCCAACGTCCTGACTTTC.

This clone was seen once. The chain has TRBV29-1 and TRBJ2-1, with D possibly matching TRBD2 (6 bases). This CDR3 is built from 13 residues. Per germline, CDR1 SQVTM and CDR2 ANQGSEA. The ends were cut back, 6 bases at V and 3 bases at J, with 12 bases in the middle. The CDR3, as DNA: TGCAGCGTAGCACCGGGAGTCTACAATGAGCAGTTCTTC. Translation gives CSVAPGVYNEQFF.

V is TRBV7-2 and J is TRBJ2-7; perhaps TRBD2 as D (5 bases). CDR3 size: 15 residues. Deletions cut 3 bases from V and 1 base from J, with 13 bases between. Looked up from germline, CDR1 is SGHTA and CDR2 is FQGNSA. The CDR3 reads CASSFTPTGSYEQYF. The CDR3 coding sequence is TGTGCCAGCAGCTTTACACCGACGGGGTCCTACGAGCAGTACTTC.

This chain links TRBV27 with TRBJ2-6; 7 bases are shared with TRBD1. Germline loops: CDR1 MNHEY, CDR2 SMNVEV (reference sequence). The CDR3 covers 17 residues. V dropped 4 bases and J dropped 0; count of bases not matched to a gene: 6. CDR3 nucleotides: TGTGCCAGCAGTTCCCGGCCAGGGGGCTCTGGGGCCAACGTCCTGACTTTC. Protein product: CASSSRPGGSGANVLTF.

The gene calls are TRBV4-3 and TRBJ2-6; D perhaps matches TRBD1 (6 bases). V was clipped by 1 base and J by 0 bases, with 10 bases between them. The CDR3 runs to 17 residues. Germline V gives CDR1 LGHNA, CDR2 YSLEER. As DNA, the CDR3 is TGCGCCAGCAGCCAAGCTACAGGGTTCTCTGGGGCCAACGTCCTGACTTTC. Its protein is CASSQATGFSGANVLTF.

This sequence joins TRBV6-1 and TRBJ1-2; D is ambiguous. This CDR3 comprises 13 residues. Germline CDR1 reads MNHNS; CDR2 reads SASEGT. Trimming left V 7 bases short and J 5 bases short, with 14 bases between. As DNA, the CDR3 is TGTGCCAGCACAACCCAGAACCAATATGGCTACACCTTC. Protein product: CASTTQNQYGYTF.

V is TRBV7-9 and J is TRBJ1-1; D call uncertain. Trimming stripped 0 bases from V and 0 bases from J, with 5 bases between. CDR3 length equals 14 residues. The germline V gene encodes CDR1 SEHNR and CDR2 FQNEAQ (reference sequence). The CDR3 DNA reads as TGTGCCAGCAGCTTAGCACAGTTGAACACTGAAGCTTTCTTT. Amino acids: CASSLAQLNTEAFF.

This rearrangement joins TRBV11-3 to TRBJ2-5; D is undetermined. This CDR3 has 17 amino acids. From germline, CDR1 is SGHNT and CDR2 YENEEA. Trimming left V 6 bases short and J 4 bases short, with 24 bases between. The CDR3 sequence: CASSPVGGVQAGETQYF. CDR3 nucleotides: TGTGCCAGCAGTCCTGTGGGCGGCGTCCAAGCCGGAGAGACCCAGTACTTC.

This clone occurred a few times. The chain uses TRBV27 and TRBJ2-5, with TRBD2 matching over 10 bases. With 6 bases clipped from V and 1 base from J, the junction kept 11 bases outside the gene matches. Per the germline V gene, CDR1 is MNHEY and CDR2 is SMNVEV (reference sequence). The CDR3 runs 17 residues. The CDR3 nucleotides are TGTGCCAGCAGCCCCGCTAGCGGGAGAGGAGGCCAAGAGACCCAGTACTTC. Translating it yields CASSPASGRGGQETQYF.

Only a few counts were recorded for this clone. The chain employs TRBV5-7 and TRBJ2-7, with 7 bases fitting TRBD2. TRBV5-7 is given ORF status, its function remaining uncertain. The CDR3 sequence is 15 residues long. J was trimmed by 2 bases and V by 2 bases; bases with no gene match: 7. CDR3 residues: CASSFKAGKTYEQYF. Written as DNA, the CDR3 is TGTGCCAGCAGCTTTAAAGCGGGAAAAACCTACGAGCAGTACTTC.

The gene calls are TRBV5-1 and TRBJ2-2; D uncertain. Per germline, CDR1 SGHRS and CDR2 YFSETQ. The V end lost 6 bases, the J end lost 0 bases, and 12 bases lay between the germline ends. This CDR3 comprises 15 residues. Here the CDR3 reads CASTRVVANTGELFF. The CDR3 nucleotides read TGCGCCAGCACTCGGGTAGTCGCGAACACCGGGGAGCTGTTTTTT.

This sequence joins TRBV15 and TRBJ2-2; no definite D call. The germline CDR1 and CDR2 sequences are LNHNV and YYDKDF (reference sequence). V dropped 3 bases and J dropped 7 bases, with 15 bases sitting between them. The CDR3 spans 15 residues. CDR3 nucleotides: TGTGCCACCAGCAGCCCAAAATCAGTTAGCGGGGAGCTGTTTTTT. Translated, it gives CATSSPKSVSGELFF.

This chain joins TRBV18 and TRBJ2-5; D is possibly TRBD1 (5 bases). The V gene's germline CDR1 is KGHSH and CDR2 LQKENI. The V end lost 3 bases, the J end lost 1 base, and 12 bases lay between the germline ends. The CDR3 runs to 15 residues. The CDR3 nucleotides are TGTGCCAGCTCACCCAGGCAGGGTGTCCAAGAGACCCAGTACTTC. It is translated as CASSPRQGVQETQYF.

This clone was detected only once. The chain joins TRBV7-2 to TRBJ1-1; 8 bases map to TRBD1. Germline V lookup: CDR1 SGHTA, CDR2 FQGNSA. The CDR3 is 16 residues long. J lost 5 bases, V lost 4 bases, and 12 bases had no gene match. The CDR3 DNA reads TGTGCCAGCAGCTCCAGGGGGCGAGAGAGGAGAACTGAAGCTTTCTTT. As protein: CASSSRGRERRTEAFF.

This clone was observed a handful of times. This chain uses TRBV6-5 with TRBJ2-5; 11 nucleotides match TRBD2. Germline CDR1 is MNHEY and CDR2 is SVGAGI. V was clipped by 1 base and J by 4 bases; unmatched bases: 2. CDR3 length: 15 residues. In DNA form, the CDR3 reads TGTGCCAGCAGTTACTTAGCGGGAGGGCCAGAGACCCAGTACTTC. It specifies CASSYLAGGPETQYF.